This TCR beta chain is from a study of spatial heterogeneity in lung cancer. Study findings and constraints: Mutation counts in tumors were tracked by counts of expanded intratumoral alpha and beta TCRs.

In its sample, this clonotype was seen a few times. The antigen remains undetermined. Within a library made for alpha chains, this beta chain is off target, and its count is uninformative. The sample's time point: sample taken at primary tumor resection. Germline CDR1 and CDR2: MNHEY and SVGEGT. The CDR3 totals 16 residues. The V and J ends lost 8 bases and 5 bases respectively, with 22 bases between them. TCRdb redid the calling of the 5' RACE reads with MiXCR, one entry per CDR3 protein. The sample lists just over 100 distinct CDR3 sequences; 28% were seen once. This chain joins TRBV6-2 or TRBV6-3 and TRBJ2-1, with D perhaps matching TRBD2 (5 bases). The sample in question was lung tumor tissue, obtained at surgery. This clonotype originated in a male donor with early-stage non-small cell lung cancer. The CDR3 loop reads CASRLYGGLSDNEQFF. CDR3 bases: TGTGCCAGCCGACTATATGGTGGGCTATCCGACAATGAGCAGTTCTTC.